The 14 T cell receptor beta chains presented below share a single source sample, sequenced in a study of blood T cell repertoires in COVID-19 (dated by TCRdb to the early 2020s). The receptor library was made with the immunoSEQ multiplex PCR assay. What TCRdb holds here is the immuneACCESS table cut down to in-frame rearrangements. Part of the clones is not present; checked against another copy, under half of the missing clones reflect an unresolved V gene, and the others are unexplained. For this sample there are under 200,000 clones; about 83% appear just once. Approximately 8% of the sample is held by the ten biggest clonotypes. The sample comprised peripheral blood. These receptors came from a man aged 55 to 69 with acute or convalescent COVID-19.

The gene calls are TRBV2 and TRBJ1-3; D might be TRBD1 (5 bases). Germline values: CDR1 SNHLY, CDR2 FYNNEI. This CDR3 is 14 amino acids long. V was pared by 7 bases and J by 2 bases, with 12 bases between. In nucleotides, the CDR3 is TGTGCCAGCACGAAGGCAGGGACTGGAAACACCATATATTTT. It yields the protein CASTKAGTGNTIYF.

The genes are TRBV2 and TRBJ2-7, with 11 positions matching TRBD1. Germline lookup yields CDR1 SNHLY and CDR2 FYNNEI. Losses at the gene ends were 6 bases for V and 5 bases for J; bases not matched to a gene: 6. The CDR3 runs 14 residues. The CDR3 DNA is TGTGCCAGCAGGGGGGACAGGGGGAGCCACGAGCAGTACTTC. Translated: CASRGDRGSHEQYF.

The rearrangement links TRBV5-4 to TRBJ1-6; 10 nucleotides line up with TRBD1. The CDR3 has 15 amino acids. Looked up from germline, CDR1 is SGHNT and CDR2 is YYREEE (reference sequence). V gave up 4 bases and J gave up 9 bases; unmatched junction bases: 7. CDR3 nucleotide sequence: TGTGCCAGCAGCAAGACAGGGGGCAGTAGTTCACCCCTCCACTTT. Protein sequence: CASSKTGGSSSPLHF.

V and J are TRBV12-3 or TRBV12-4 and TRBJ2-1; no reliable D call. CDR3 length: 12 residues. Trimming took off 2 bases at V and 9 bases at J, with 8 bases between the two ends. The CDR3 sequence: CASSLQVGEQFF. CDR3 sequence (DNA): TGTGCCAGCAGTTTACAGGTCGGTGAGCAGTTCTTC.

The chain is built from TRBV6-1 and TRBJ2-2, with a weak D call TRBD1 (5 bases). Germline V lookup: CDR1 MNHNS, CDR2 SASEGT. Trimming removed 3 bases from V and 2 bases from J, with 13 bases in between. The CDR3 has 16 amino acids. The CDR3 loop reads CASSEEQAINTGELFF. As DNA, the CDR3 is TGTGCCAGCAGTGAGGAACAGGCCATAAACACCGGGGAGCTGTTTTTT.

The CDR3 DNA is TGTGCCACCAGCAGAGATCTGGCGGGGGGGCGTGAGCAGTTCTTC. It translates to CATSRDLAGGREQFF. This chain links TRBV15 with TRBJ2-1; the match to TRBD2 covers 9 bases. Trimming at V came to 0 bases and at J to 9 bases, leaving 6 bases not matched to a gene. Germline CDR1 reads LNHNV; CDR2 reads YYDKDF (reference sequence). This CDR3 is 15 amino acids long.

This chain joins TRBV20-1 and TRBJ2-3, with D perhaps matching TRBD2 (6 bases). This CDR3 contains 14 residues. Germline CDR1 and CDR2: DFQATT and SNEGSKA (reference sequence). Trimming took off 3 bases at V and 2 bases at J, with 12 bases between the two ends. Here the CDR3 DNA reads TGCAGTGCTAGTGAGCGCGGGGTCACAGATACGCAGTATTTT. This encodes CSASERGVTDTQYF.

The rearrangement links TRBV7-9 to TRBJ1-5; TRBD1 agrees at 9 bases. The CDR3 consists of 16 residues. CDR1 and CDR2 (germline): SEHNR, FQNEAQ (reference sequence). Trimming at V came to 4 bases and at J to 0 bases, leaving 4 bases not matched to a gene. This chain's CDR3 is CASSSDRGYSNQPQHF. DNA for the CDR3: TGTGCCAGCAGCTCGGACAGGGGATATAGCAATCAGCCCCAGCATTTT. Variable domain in full (rest from reference TRBV7-9 and TRBJ1-5): DTGVSQNPRHKITKRGQNVTFRCDPISEHNRLYWYRQTLGQGPEFLTYFQNEAQLEKSRLLSDRFSAERPKGSFSTLEIQRTEQGDSAMYLCASSSDRGYSNQPQHFGDGTRLSIL.

The chain couples TRBV5-1 to TRBJ2-2; TRBD2 matches 8 bases. This CDR3 has 17 residues. The germline V gene encodes CDR1 SGHRS and CDR2 YFSETQ. V trimming: 4 bases; J trimming: 1 base; junction bases outside the gene matches: 9. The CDR3 sequence is CASSLPGSGGNTGELFF. CDR3 DNA sequence: TGCGCCAGCAGCCTACCTGGAAGCGGGGGGAACACCGGGGAGCTGTTTTTT.

In its sample, this clone was seen a few times. V usage is TRBV5-4 and J usage is TRBJ2-7, with 11 bases matching TRBD1. The CDR3 covers 15 residues. In germline, CDR1 is SGHNT, CDR2 YYREEE (reference sequence). Trimming cost V 5 bases and J 5 bases; bases outside gene matches: 9. In DNA form, the CDR3 reads TGTGCCAGCAGACAAGGACAGGGGGCTAGAAACGAGCAGTACTTC. Amino acid sequence: CASRQGQGARNEQYF. The full variable domain, with the rest looked up from reference TRBV5-4 and TRBJ2-7, is ETGVTQSPTHLIKTRGQQVTLRCSSQSGHNTVSWYQQALGQGPQFIFQYYREEENGRGNFPPRFSGLQFPNYSSELNVNALELDDSALYLCASRQGQGARNEQYFGPGTRLTVT.

This chain uses TRBV20-1 with TRBJ2-3; D not certain. The germline V gene has CDR1 DFQATT and CDR2 SNEGSKA (reference sequence). The CDR3 is 11 amino acids. Between the trimmed V and J ends, which lost 1 base and 7 bases, there was a span of 6 bases. The CDR3: CSARGGNTQYF. CDR3 DNA sequence: TGCAGTGCTAGAGGAGGAAATACGCAGTATTTT.

V is TRBV11-2 and J is TRBJ2-3; 8 bases agree with TRBD2. The CDR3 is 14 amino acids. CDR1 and CDR2 (germline): SGHAT, FQNNGV. V lost 5 bases, J lost 1 base, and 2 bases stayed unmatched. For the CDR3, the DNA is TGTGCCAGCAGCCCGACTAGCGGCACAGATACGCAGTATTTT. It translates to CASSPTSGTDTQYF.

The V and J genes are TRBV13 and TRBJ1-1, with 8 bases identical to TRBD1. CDR3 size: 14 residues. After removal of 3 bases from V and 6 bases from J, the junction contained 6 bases not matched to a gene. The germline V gene encodes CDR1 PRHDT and CDR2 FYEKMQ (reference sequence). The CDR3 DNA reads as TGTGCCAGCAGCTTTCAGGACAGGGTGGCTGAAGCTTTCTTT. This translates into CASSFQDRVAEAFF.

The V call is TRBV5-4, the J call TRBJ2-5, with 15 bases that match TRBD2. This CDR3 comprises 19 residues. Per the germline V gene, CDR1 is SGHNT and CDR2 is YYREEE (reference sequence). Trimming at V came to 0 bases and at J to 5 bases, leaving 11 bases not matched to a gene. CDR3 sequence: CASSLAGLAGGRGEETQYF. Here the CDR3 DNA reads TGTGCCAGCAGCTTGGCGGGACTAGCGGGGGGACGCGGAGAGGAGACCCAGTACTTC. The whole variable domain, remainder taken from reference TRBV5-4 and TRBJ2-5, is ETGVTQSPTHLIKTRGQQVTLRCSSQSGHNTVSWYQQALGQGPQFIFQYYREEENGRGNFPPRFSGLQFPNYSSELNVNALELDDSALYLCASSLAGLAGGRGEETQYFGPGTRLLVL.